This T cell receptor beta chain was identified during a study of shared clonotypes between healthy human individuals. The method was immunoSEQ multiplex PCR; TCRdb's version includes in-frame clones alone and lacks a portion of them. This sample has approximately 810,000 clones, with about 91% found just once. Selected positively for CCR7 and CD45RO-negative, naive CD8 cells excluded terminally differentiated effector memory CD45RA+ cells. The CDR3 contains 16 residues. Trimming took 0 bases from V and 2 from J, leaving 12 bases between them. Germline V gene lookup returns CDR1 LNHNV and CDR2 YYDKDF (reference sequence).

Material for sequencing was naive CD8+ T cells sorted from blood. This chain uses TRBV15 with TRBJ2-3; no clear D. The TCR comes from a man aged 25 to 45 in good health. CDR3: CATSRDRSRLTDTQYF. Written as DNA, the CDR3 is TGTGCCACCAGCAGAGATCGCAGCCGACTCACAGATACGCAGTATTTT.